This T cell receptor beta chain was recovered during a study of blood T cell repertoires in COVID-19. Background on the study: The samples span acute and convalescent COVID-19 from the United States, Italy and Spain.

Germline values: CDR1 MGHRA, CDR2 YSYEKL. The trim removed 0 bases at V and 1 base at J, leaving 4 bases unmatched. This CDR3 comprises 16 residues. Per the original methods: Amplified reference gene primers provided the basis for estimating nucleated cell counts. The table came from immunoSEQ multiplex PCR; TCRdb's copy has only in-frame clones and leaves some out. The DNA gave D and trimming, while V, J and clone size come from that table. The sample holds roughly 430,000 clones, around 90% seen once. The participants were between about 18 and 90 years old and came from under 25 US areas. Participants' reported clinical history set cohort assignment.

The J gene is TRBJ2-7, the V gene TRBV4-1, with 9 nucleotides matching TRBD1. The sequence derives from a woman aged 40 to 50 with acute COVID-19. The specimen was PBMCs or T cells enriched from blood (not recorded which). The chain's CDR3 is CASSQDTGGISYEQYF. Written as DNA, the CDR3 is TGCGCCAGCAGCCAAGACACAGGGGGCATTTCCTACGAGCAGTACTTC.